Listed below are T cell receptor beta chains from one sample, sequenced in a study of PD-L1 blockade in urothelial cancer. Data came from immunoSEQ multiplex PCR; TCRdb stores just in-frame clones and leaves some out. The table has tens of thousands of clones, around 87% seen once. The source was PBMCs, collected around atezolizumab (anti-PD-L1) treatment. All receptors derive from a man in his 60s with urothelial cancer. Both conserved end residues are part of each CDR3. The D gene is left open where the match is weak. Part of the rows lack a size; the others show once, few, many or a class for expanded clones.

>TRBV4-1|TRBD2|TRBJ2-3|NA
TGCGCCAGCAGCCATGAGGGGACTAGCGTGGATACGCAGTATTTT
CASSHEGTSVDTQYF
>TRBV5-1|TRBD1|TRBJ1-2|NA
TGCGCCAGCAGCTTAACAGGACAGGGTATCTATGGCTACACCTTC
CASSLTGQGIYGYTF
>TRBV15|NA|TRBJ1-5|NA
TGTGCCACCAGCAGGGAAGACAGCTACCGTAGCAATCAGCCCCAGCATTTT
CATSREDSYRSNQPQHF
>TRBV30|TRBD2|TRBJ2-4|NA
TGTGCCTGGAGTTCTGGACTAGACCGAGCCAAAAACATTCAGTACTTC
CAWSSGLDRAKNIQYF
>TRBV11-1|NA|TRBJ1-4|NA
TGTGCCAGCAGCTTAGCGGGGGCTGAAAAACTGTTTTTT
CASSLAGAEKLFF
>TRBV5-1|NA|TRBJ2-7|NA
TGCGCCAGCAAGTCAGGAGGCACCTACTACGAGCAGTACTTC
CASKSGGTYYEQYF
>TRBV10-3|TRBD1|TRBJ1-2|NA
TGTGCCATCAGTGAGTTGGACAGGGCAGGTGGCTACACCTTC
CAISELDRAGGYTF
>TRBV19|TRBD1|TRBJ2-7|few
TGTGCCAGTAGTCCTCGGACAGGGGGTGACGAGCAGTACTTC
CASSPRTGGDEQYF
>TRBV7-2|TRBD1|TRBJ1-2|NA
TGTGCCAGCAGCGCTACCGGGACAGGGGTCTATGGCTACACCTTC
CASSATGTGVYGYTF
>TRBV30|NA|TRBJ1-2|few
TGTGCCTGGAGTGTACGGGGAGGGGGTCATGGCTACACCTTC
CAWSVRGGGHGYTF
>TRBV19|NA|TRBJ2-7|once
TGTGCCAGTAGAACCGGGGGCAGGGGGGCCTACGAGCAGTACTTC
CASRTGGRGAYEQYF
>TRBV7-9|TRBD2|TRBJ2-5|NA
TGTGCCAGCAGCCCAATAGCGGGGGGCCAGCAAGAGACCCAGTACTTC
CASSPIAGGQQETQYF
>TRBV30|TRBD2|TRBJ2-3|NA
TGTGCCTGGTCCAAGCGGGGGTCCACAGATACGCAGTATTTT
CAWSKRGSTDTQYF
>TRBV29-1|NA|TRBJ2-5|NA
TGCAGCGTTGAGGCCTTGAAAGAGACCCAGTACTTC
CSVEALKETQYF
>TRBV2|TRBD1|TRBJ2-1|NA
TGTGCCAGCACTTCTTTCTCCGGGACAGGGGTCGATGAGCAGTTCTTC
CASTSFSGTGVDEQFF
>TRBV19|TRBD2|TRBJ2-3|few
TGTGCCAGTAGTATTAGCGGGGAGTACACAGATACGCAGTATTTT
CASSISGEYTDTQYF
>TRBV19|TRBD1|TRBJ2-5|once
TGTGCCAGTAGTCACGACAGGGGGCGCCGGACCCAGTACTTC
CASSHDRGRRTQYF
>TRBV7-7|TRBD2|TRBJ2-5|NA
TGTGCTAGCAGCCGGACTAGCGGGGGGGGAGTAGAGACCCAGTACTTC
CASSRTSGGGVETQYF
>TRBV19|TRBD1|TRBJ1-6|NA
TGTGCCAGTAGCCAGCGGACAGGGGGAATAGAGCCCTATAATTCACCCCTCCACTTT
CASSQRTGGIEPYNSPLHF
>TRBV18|NA|TRBJ2-1|once
TGTGCCAGCTCACCGGTAACTCGGGCTAGCGTCTACAATGAGCAGTTCTTC
CASSPVTRASVYNEQFF
>TRBV5-4|NA|TRBJ1-2|NA
TGTGCCAGCAGGCCAACGGGGGTGGATGGCTACACCTTC
CASRPTGVDGYTF
>TRBV7-3|TRBD2|TRBJ2-1|NA
TGTGCCAGCAGAACCGGGGACTACAGCTCCTACAATGAGCAGTTCTTC
CASRTGDYSSYNEQFF
>TRBV5-1|TRBD2|TRBJ2-3|NA
TGCGCCAGCAGACCTCTGGCGGGAGCTCCCACAGATACGCAGTATTTT
CASRPLAGAPTDTQYF
>TRBV11-3|NA|TRBJ2-5|NA
TGTGCCAGCAGCTTAGGTCCAGGAGGGGAGACCCAGTACTTC
CASSLGPGGETQYF